This TCR beta chain was found in a study of blood T cell repertoires in COVID-19. On the study more broadly: Samples taken during acute and convalescent COVID-19 were collected in the United States, Italy and Spain. PBMCs, B-cell-depleted T cells, or T cells provided the cDNA or gDNA that made up the material.

The CDR3 runs to 13 residues. Trimming cost V 0 bases and J 6 bases, with 7 bases left between them. Looked up from germline, CDR1 is SGHNT and CDR2 is YYREEE (reference sequence). Original processing notes: Nucleated cell number was recorded as an estimate derived from reference gene primer amplification. Method: immunoSEQ multiplex PCR; TCRdb's copy keeps in-frame clones and lacks some. V and J calls plus clone size are reproduced from that table; the DNA served to infer D and trimming. The sample carries over 75,000 clones, approximately 88% recorded once. The origin of this receptor is a woman aged 80 or older with active or convalescent COVID-19. V gene TRBV5-4 combines with J gene TRBJ2-1; weak D call: TRBD1 (6 bases). Sequencing was carried out using peripheral blood. The CDR3 sequence is CASSLDRANEQFF. DNA for the CDR3: TGTGCCAGCAGCTTGGACAGGGCCAATGAGCAGTTCTTC.